This T cell receptor (beta chain) was observed in a study of PD-1 blockade in classical Hodgkin lymphoma. General observations from the study: Only CD4+ TCR diversity, not CD8+, had risen significantly by C4D1. Newly diagnosed patients reportedly had lower baseline TCR diversity than healthy donors. Later analyses included only patients treated at least 1 year post-ASCT. The study found complete responders had baseline diversity similar to newly diagnosed patients.

Some clones are missing from TCRdb's copy, which holds only in-frame ones; the method was immunoSEQ multiplex PCR. The repertoire includes some 96,000 clones, 80% to 95% of them detected once, and approximately 2.8% sits in the top ten. There was relapse after autologous stem cell transplantation in every patient, and there was variation in brentuximab vedotin exposure. Of note for this clone: Its specificity is unknown.

This sequence originates from a human donor with classical Hodgkin lymphoma. The input for sequencing was peripheral blood mononuclear cells (PBMCs), taken at baseline.

In nucleotides, the CDR3 is TGTGCCAGCAGTCCGAGGACCGGGACCTACGAGCAGTACTTC. It translates to CASSPRTGTYEQYF. The chain is built from TRBV28 and TRBJ2-7, with a possible D match to TRBD2 (5 bases). V was clipped by 5 bases and J by 2 bases, with 13 bases between them. Per germline, CDR1 MDHEN and CDR2 SYDVKM. The CDR3 is 14 amino acids.